Shown below are 16 T cell receptor beta chains from a single sample sequenced in a study of long-term antiretroviral therapy in people with HIV. Assay version v3.0 of immunoSEQ was used, and it was run at survey level. Using immunoSEQ multiplex PCR, the repertoire was profiled, and TCRdb retains in-frame clones only, with some absent. The sample yields some 28,000 clones, around 84% seen once. The sequencing used unsorted PBMCs, collected 0.8 years after starting antiretroviral therapy. These receptors originate from a woman aged 30 to 39 with HIV.

CDR3 DNA: TGTGCCAGTACCTACAGTTTAGTTACCGGGGAGCTGTTTTTT. Amino acids: CASTYSLVTGELFF. The rearrangement uses TRBV19 and TRBJ2-2; unclear D gene. Per the germline V gene, CDR1 is LNHDA and CDR2 is SQIVND (reference sequence). With 7 bases removed from V and 5 bases from J, the gap between germline ends came to 14 bases. This CDR3 contains 14 residues.

Of note for this clone: One end of the junction is discordant with germline, which a read error may explain. The rearrangement links TRBV7-6 to TRBJ2-5, with a tentative D call TRBD2 (5 bases). CDR3 length: 13 residues. The germline V gene encodes CDR1 SGHVS and CDR2 FNYEAQ. The DNA for the CDR3 is TGTGCCAGCAGCAGTAGGGCAGGAGGTTTGACCCACTTC. This translates into CASSSRAGGLTHF. Drawing the rest from reference TRBV7-6 and TRBJ2-5, the complete variable domain is GAGVSQSPRYKVTKRGQDVALRCDPISGHVSLYWYRQALGQGPEFLTYFNYEAQQDKSGLPNDRFSAERPEGSISTLTIQRTEQRDSAMYRCASSSRAGGLTHFGPGTRLLVL.

This clone was observed once. The chain has TRBV7-8 and TRBJ2-2; D possibly matches TRBD1 or TRBD2 (6 bases each). Trimming stripped 2 bases from V and 5 bases from J, with 15 bases between. This CDR3 is 16 amino acids long. Germline V gene sequence: CDR1 SGHVS, CDR2 FQNEAQ. This chain's CDR3 is CASSLSSGAGTGELFF. Written as DNA, the CDR3 is TGTGCCAGCAGCTTATCGTCGGGGGCTGGGACCGGGGAGCTGTTTTTT.

This chain uses TRBV29-1 with TRBJ1-3, with unresolved D. CDR1 and CDR2 (germline): SQVTM, ANQGSEA. The CDR3 is 14 amino acids. Trimming pared 2 bases from V and 4 bases from J, leaving 12 bases between. The CDR3 reads CSVEYAQGGNTIYF. CDR3 coding DNA: TGCAGCGTTGAATACGCCCAAGGGGGAAACACCATATATTTT.

The rearrangement links TRBV2 to TRBJ1-2; the match to TRBD1 covers 12 bases. This CDR3 has 16 amino acids. After removal of 3 bases from V and 4 bases from J, the junction contained 6 bases not matched to a gene. Germline CDR1 SNHLY, CDR2 FYNNEI. The CDR3 loop is CASSEGTGGVIYGYTF. The CDR3 nucleotides are TGTGCCAGCAGTGAGGGGACAGGGGGCGTTATCTATGGCTACACCTTC.

The chain combines TRBV7-2 with TRBJ2-5, with a tentative D call TRBD2 (7 bases). This CDR3 has 15 residues. The V end lost 1 base, the J end lost 1 base, and 10 bases lay between the germline ends. Germline V gene sequence: CDR1 SGHTA, CDR2 FQGNSA. As DNA, the CDR3 is TGTGCCAGCAGCTTAGGCGGGGGCCCCCAAGAGACCCAGTACTTC. Translating gives CASSLGGGPQETQYF.

The chain uses TRBV4-1 and TRBJ2-1; 10 bases map to TRBD2. Trimming at V came to 2 bases and at J to 6 bases, leaving 7 bases not matched to a gene. Per germline, CDR1 MGHRA and CDR2 YSYEKL. The CDR3 runs to 16 residues. CDR3 DNA sequence: TGCGCCAGCAGCCAACCAGCGGGGGGGGTTTTCAATGAGCAGTTCTTC. As protein: CASSQPAGGVFNEQFF.

The chain employs TRBV5-1 and TRBJ2-5; D gene unclear. Germline V gene lookup returns CDR1 SGHRS and CDR2 YFSETQ. The CDR3 consists of 13 residues. Between the trimmed V and J ends, which lost 2 bases and 1 base, there was a span of 6 bases. Written as DNA, the CDR3 is TGCGCCAGCAGCTTTGGCGGCCAAGAGACCCAGTACTTC. It specifies CASSFGGQETQYF.

About this clone: The sample holds other DNA sequences that translate to the same CDR3. The gene calls are TRBV5-1 and TRBJ2-2; TRBD2 matches 8 bases. V gave up 5 bases and J gave up 1 base; unmatched junction bases: 4. CDR1 is SGHRS, CDR2 YFSETQ, per germline. The CDR3 is 15 residues long. The CDR3 sequence is CASRLAGGNTGELFF. CDR3 sequence (DNA): TGCGCCAGCAGACTCGCGGGGGGGAACACCGGGGAGCTGTTTTTT.

J is TRBJ2-1 and V is TRBV7-9; D is unresolved. Per the germline V gene, CDR1 is SEHNR and CDR2 is FQNEAQ (reference sequence). The CDR3 contains 16 residues. V was clipped by 6 bases and J by 1 base, with 16 bases between them. The CDR3 loop reads CASSHILPWSYNEQFF. CDR3 DNA: TGTGCCAGCAGTCATATCCTCCCGTGGTCCTACAATGAGCAGTTCTTC.

The chain recombines TRBV4-2 with TRBJ2-2, with 8 bases aligning to TRBD1. Looked up from germline, CDR1 is LGHNA and CDR2 is YNFKEQ. The V segment lost 2 bases and the J segment 4 bases; nucleotides outside the gene matches: 9. The CDR3 sequence is 17 residues long. The CDR3 loop is CASSQKTGAGSTGELFF. As DNA, the CDR3 is TGTGCCAGCAGCCAAAAGACAGGGGCGGGGAGCACCGGGGAGCTGTTTTTT.

The chain combines TRBV29-1 with TRBJ1-2, with 9 positions matching TRBD1. The CDR3 has 11 amino acids. The junction had 0 bases not matched to a gene; V was cut back by 6 bases and J by 4 bases. From germline, CDR1 is SQVTM and CDR2 ANQGSEA. As DNA, the CDR3 is TGCAGCGTGACAGGGGGCTATGGCTACACCTTC. This sequence encodes CSVTGGYGYTF. Variable domain in full (rest from reference TRBV29-1 and TRBJ1-2): SAVISQKPSRDICQRGTSLTIQCQVDSQVTMMFWYRQQPGQSLTLIATANQGSEATYESGFVIDKFPISRPNLTFSTLTVSNMSPEDSSIYLCSVTGGYGYTFGSGTRLTVV.

The rearrangement links TRBV19 to TRBJ2-1; D could derive from TRBD1 or TRBD2 (6 bases each). The CDR3 is made up of 16 amino acids. The germline V and J ends were trimmed by 6 bases and 4 bases, with 19 bases remaining between them. The V gene's germline CDR1 is LNHDA and CDR2 SQIVND (reference sequence). CDR3 protein: CASRTGTLGSYNEQFF. CDR3 coding DNA: TGTGCCAGTAGAACAGGGACTCTCGGATCGTACAATGAGCAGTTCTTC.

The genes are TRBV12-5 and TRBJ1-1; 7 bases fit TRBD1. The CDR3 runs 15 residues. Germline-derived CDR1 and CDR2 are LGHNT and FRNRAP. Unmatched junction bases numbered 5, after V lost 0 bases and J lost 4 bases. CDR3 nucleotides: TGTGCTAGTGGTTTGGTACCTTCAGGGGGCACTGAAGCTTTCTTT. Protein sequence: CASGLVPSGGTEAFF.

The chain recombines TRBV19 with TRBJ1-2; D not resolved. From germline, CDR1 is LNHDA and CDR2 SQIVND (reference sequence). V was cut by 5 bases and J by 4 bases, with 11 bases left in between. The CDR3 consists of 13 residues. The CDR3 loop is CASSHRGAYGYTF. The CDR3 DNA sequence: TGTGCCAGTAGTCACCGGGGTGCCTATGGCTACACCTTC.

The chain links TRBV5-1 to TRBJ1-2; D is ambiguous. V lost 0 bases and J lost 5, with 11 bases in between. The germline gives CDR1 SGHRS, CDR2 YFSETQ. The CDR3 is 14 amino acids. Written as DNA, the CDR3 is TGCGCCAGCAGCTTGGATTTCGGGTCTTATGGCTACACCTTC. It translates to CASSLDFGSYGYTF.